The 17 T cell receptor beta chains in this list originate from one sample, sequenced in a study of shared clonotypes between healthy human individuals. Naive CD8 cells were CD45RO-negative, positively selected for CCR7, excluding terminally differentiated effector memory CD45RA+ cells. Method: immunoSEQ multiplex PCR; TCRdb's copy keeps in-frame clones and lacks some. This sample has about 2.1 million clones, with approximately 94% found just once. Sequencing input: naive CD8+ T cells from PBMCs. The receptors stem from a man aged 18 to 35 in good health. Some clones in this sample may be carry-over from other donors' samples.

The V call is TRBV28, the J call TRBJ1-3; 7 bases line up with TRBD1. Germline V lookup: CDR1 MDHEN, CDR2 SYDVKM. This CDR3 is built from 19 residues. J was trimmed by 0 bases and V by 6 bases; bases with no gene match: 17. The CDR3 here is CASRPTGLQGGSSGNTIYF. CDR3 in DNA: TGTGCCAGCAGGCCCACAGGGCTCCAGGGGGGGAGCTCTGGAAACACCATATATTTT.

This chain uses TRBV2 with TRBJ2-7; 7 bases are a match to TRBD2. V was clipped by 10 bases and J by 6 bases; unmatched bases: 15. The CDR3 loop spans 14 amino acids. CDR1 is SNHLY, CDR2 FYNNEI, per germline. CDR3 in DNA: TGTGCCAACTTCCGCGGCGGGGGACGGTCCGAGCAGTACTTC. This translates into CANFRGGGRSEQYF.

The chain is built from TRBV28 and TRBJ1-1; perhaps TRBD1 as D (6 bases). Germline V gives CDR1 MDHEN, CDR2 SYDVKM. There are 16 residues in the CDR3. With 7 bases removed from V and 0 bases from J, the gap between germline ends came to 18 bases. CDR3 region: CASTGIRGDMNTEAFF. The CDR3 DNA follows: TGTGCCAGCACCGGAATAAGGGGGGACATGAACACTGAAGCTTTCTTT. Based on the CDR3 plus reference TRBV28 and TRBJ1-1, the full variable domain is DVKVTQSSRYLVKRTGEKVFLECVQDMDHENMFWYRQDPGLGLRLIYFSYDVKMKEKGDIPEGYSVSREKKERFSLILESASTNQTSMYLCASTGIRGDMNTEAFFGQGTRLTVV.

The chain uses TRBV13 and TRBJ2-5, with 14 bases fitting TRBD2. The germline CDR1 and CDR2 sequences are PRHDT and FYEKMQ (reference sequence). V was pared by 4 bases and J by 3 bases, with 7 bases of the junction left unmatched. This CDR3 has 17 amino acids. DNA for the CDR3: TGTGCCAGCAGCTACGGACTAGCGGGAGGACCTAAAGAGACCCAGTACTTC. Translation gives CASSYGLAGGPKETQYF.

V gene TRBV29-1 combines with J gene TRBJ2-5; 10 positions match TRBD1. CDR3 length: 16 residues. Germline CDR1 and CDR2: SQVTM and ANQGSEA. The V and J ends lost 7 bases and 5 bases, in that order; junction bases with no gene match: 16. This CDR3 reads CSARKVDRGPRETQYF. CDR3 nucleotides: TGCAGCGCCAGAAAAGTAGACAGGGGGCCACGGGAGACCCAGTACTTC.

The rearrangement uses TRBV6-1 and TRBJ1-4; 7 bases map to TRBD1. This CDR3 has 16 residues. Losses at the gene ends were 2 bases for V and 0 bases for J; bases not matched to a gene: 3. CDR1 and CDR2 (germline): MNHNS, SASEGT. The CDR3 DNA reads TGTGCCAGCAGTGAATTGGGACAGTCAACTAATGAAAAACTGTTTTTT. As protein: CASSELGQSTNEKLFF.

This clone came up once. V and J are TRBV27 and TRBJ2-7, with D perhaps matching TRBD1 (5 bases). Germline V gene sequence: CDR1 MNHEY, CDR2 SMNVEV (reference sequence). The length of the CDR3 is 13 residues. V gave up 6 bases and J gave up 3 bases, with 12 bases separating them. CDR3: CASSDRVIYEQYF. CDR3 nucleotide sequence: TGTGCCAGCAGCGACAGAGTGATCTACGAGCAGTACTTC.

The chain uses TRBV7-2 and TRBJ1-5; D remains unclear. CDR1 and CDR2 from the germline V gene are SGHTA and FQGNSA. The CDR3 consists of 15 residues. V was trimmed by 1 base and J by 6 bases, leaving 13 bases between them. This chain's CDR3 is CASSLVVSGRQPQHF. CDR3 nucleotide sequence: TGTGCCAGCAGCTTAGTGGTCTCCGGGCGTCAGCCCCAGCATTTT.

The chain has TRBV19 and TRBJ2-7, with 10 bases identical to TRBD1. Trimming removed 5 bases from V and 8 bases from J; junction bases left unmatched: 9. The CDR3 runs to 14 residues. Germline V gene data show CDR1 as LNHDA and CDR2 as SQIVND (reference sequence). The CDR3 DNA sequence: TGTGCCAGTAGTGACAGGGGGCGACCTGGCCAGCAGTACTTC. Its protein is CASSDRGRPGQQYF.

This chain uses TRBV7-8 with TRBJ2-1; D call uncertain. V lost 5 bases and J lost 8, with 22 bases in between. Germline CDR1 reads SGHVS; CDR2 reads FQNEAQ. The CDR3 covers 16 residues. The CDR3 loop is CASSPEPSAFLHEQFF. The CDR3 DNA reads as TGTGCCAGCAGCCCAGAGCCTTCCGCTTTTTTGCATGAGCAGTTCTTC.

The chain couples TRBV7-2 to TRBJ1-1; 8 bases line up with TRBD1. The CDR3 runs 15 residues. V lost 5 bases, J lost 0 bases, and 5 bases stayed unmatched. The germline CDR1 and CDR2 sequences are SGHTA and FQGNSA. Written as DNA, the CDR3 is TGTGCCAGCAGCCAACGGACAGGGATGAACACTGAAGCTTTCTTT. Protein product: CASSQRTGMNTEAFF.

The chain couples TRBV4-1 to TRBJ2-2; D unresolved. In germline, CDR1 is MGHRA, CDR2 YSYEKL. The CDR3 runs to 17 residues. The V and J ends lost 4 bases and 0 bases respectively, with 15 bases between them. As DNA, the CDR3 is TGCGCCAGCAGCCGGGCCTCCGTGAGGACGAACACCGGGGAGCTGTTTTTT. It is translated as CASSRASVRTNTGELFF.

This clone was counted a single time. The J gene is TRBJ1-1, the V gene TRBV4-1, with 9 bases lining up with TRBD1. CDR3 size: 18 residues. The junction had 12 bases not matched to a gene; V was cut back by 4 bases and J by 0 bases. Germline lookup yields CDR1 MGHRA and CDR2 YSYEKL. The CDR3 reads CASSLHRGPDLMNTEAFF. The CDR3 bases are TGCGCCAGCAGCCTCCACAGGGGGCCCGACCTCATGAACACTGAAGCTTTCTTT.

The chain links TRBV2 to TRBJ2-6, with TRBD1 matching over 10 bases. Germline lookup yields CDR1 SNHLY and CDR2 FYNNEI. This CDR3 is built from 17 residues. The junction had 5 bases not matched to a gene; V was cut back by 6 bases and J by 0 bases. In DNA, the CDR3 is TGTGCCAGCAGGCGACAGGGGGCGAACTCTGGGGCCAACGTCCTGACTTTC. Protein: CASRRQGANSGANVLTF.

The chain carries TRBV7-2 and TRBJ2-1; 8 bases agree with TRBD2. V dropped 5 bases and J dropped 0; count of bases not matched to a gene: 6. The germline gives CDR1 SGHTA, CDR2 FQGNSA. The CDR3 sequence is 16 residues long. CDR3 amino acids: CASSPRLASSYNEQFF. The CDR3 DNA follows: TGTGCCAGCAGCCCCCGACTAGCGAGCTCCTACAATGAGCAGTTCTTC.

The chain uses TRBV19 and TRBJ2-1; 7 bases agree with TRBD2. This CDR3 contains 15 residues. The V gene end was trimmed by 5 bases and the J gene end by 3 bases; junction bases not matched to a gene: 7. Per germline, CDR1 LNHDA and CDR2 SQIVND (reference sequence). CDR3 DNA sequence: TGTGCCAGTAGTTCGTATAGCGGGTTCTACAATGAGCAGTTCTTC. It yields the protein CASSSYSGFYNEQFF.

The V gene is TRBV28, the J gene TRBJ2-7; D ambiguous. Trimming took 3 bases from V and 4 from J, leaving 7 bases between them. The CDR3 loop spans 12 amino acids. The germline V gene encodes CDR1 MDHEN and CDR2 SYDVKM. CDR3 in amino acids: CASSFAIYEQYF. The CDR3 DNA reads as TGTGCCAGCAGTTTCGCGATATACGAGCAGTACTTC.